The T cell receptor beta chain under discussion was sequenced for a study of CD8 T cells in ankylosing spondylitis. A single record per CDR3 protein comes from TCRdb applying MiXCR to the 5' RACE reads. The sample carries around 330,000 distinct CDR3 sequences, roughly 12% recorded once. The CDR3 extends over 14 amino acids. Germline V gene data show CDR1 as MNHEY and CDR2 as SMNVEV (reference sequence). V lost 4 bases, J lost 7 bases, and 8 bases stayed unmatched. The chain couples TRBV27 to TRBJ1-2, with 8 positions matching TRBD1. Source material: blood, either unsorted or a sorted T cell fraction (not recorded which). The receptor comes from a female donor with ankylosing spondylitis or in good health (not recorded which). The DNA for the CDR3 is TGTGCCAGCAGTTCGCAGGGGGCTAGGATTGGCTACACCTTC. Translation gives CASSSQGARIGYTF.